Shown below are 13 T cell receptor beta chains from a single sample sequenced in a study of control samples from healthy donors and cancer patients. Clones were sequenced by immunoSEQ multiplex PCR, and TCRdb holds only the in-frame ones, with some missing. The sample has about 72,000 clones; around 92% are singletons. The sequencing input was blood. These receptors all come from a woman aged 55-70 years in good health.

The V and J genes are TRBV6-1 and TRBJ2-6; D is undetermined. CDR1 and CDR2 (germline): MNHNS, SASEGT. This CDR3 has 16 residues. Trimming took 3 bases from V and 1 from J, leaving 10 bases between them. The CDR3 reads CASSEEEGSGANVLTF. The CDR3, as DNA: TGTGCCAGCAGTGAGGAAGAAGGATCTGGGGCCAACGTCCTGACTTTC.

V usage is TRBV28 and J usage is TRBJ2-1, with unresolved D. Germline V gene sequence: CDR1 MDHEN, CDR2 SYDVKM. This CDR3 has 12 residues. V lost 5 bases and J lost 4, with 6 bases in between. The DNA for the CDR3 is TGTGCCAGCAGTCGGATGTACAATGAGCAGTTCTTC. This gives the protein CASSRMYNEQFF.

The rearrangement uses TRBV5-1 and TRBJ1-5; D unresolved. Germline lookup yields CDR1 SGHRS and CDR2 YFSETQ. This CDR3 is built from 14 residues. Trimming shortened V by 4 bases and J by 6 bases, and 14 bases separated the two germline ends. This CDR3 reads CASSPEEGSQPQHF. CDR3 in DNA: TGCGCCAGCAGCCCGGAGGAGGGAAGTCAGCCCCAGCATTTT.

This chain connects TRBV18 to TRBJ2-7; a possible D gene is TRBD2 (5 bases). Germline CDR1 KGHSH, CDR2 LQKENI. Trimming shortened V by 0 bases and J by 3 bases, and 9 bases separated the two germline ends. The CDR3 is 14 residues long. Here the CDR3 DNA reads TGTGCCAGCTCACCACCCGGGAATCGCTACGAGCAGTACTTC. Encoded protein: CASSPPGNRYEQYF.

The count of this clone is one. At one end the junction does not follow the germline gene, possibly because of a read error. Other DNA sequences from this sample encode an identical CDR3 as well. The V gene is TRBV6-1, the J gene TRBJ2-7, with D hard to call. The CDR3 consists of 12 residues. Germline-derived CDR1 and CDR2 are MNHNS and SASEGT. The DNA for the CDR3 is TGTGCCAGCAGTGAATATAGCTACGAACAGTACTTC. Amino acids: CASSEYSYEQYF.

The chain joins TRBV27 to TRBJ1-4; 7 nucleotides align to TRBD1. CDR1 is MNHEY and CDR2 is SMNVEV in the germline V gene (reference sequence). V trimming: 2 bases; J trimming: 7 bases; junction bases outside the gene matches: 4. This CDR3 comprises 14 residues. The CDR3 DNA reads as TGTGCCAGCAGTTTAAAGGGGGCAGGTGAAAAACTGTTTTTT. Its protein is CASSLKGAGEKLFF.

The chain joins TRBV7-8 to TRBJ2-7, with D possibly being TRBD2 (7 bases). Trimming cost V 5 bases and J 5 bases, with 16 bases left between them. The CDR3 loop spans 14 amino acids. Germline CDR1 and CDR2: SGHVS and FQNEAQ. The CDR3, as DNA: TGTGCCAGCAGCACCAAGGGGGGGCGCAACGAGCAGTACTTC. Translating it yields CASSTKGGRNEQYF.

This chain links TRBV6-5 with TRBJ1-1; the D gene is possibly TRBD1 (5 bases). Germline V lookup: CDR1 MNHEY, CDR2 SVGAGI. Trimming shortened V by 8 bases and J by 11 bases, and 21 bases separated the two germline ends. The CDR3 has 13 amino acids. CDR3 DNA: TGTGCCAGCCACGCGGCTGGGACGCTAGGCGCTTTCTTT. This gives the protein CASHAAGTLGAFF.

The J gene is TRBJ1-2, the V gene TRBV27; D is undetermined. V was shortened by 5 bases and J by 6 bases, with 13 bases between the two germline ends. From germline, CDR1 is MNHEY and CDR2 SMNVEV (reference sequence). This CDR3 is built from 13 residues. The CDR3 is CASSGPFFHGYTF. In nucleotides, the CDR3 is TGTGCCAGCAGTGGACCATTTTTCCATGGCTACACCTTC.

J is TRBJ1-6 and V is TRBV7-3, with a weak D call TRBD1 (5 bases). CDR3 length: 15 amino acids. Germline assignment: CDR1 SGHTA and CDR2 FQGTGA. Trimming removed 1 base at V and 10 bases at J, with 14 bases between. This CDR3 is CASSLNPGVASPLHF. In DNA, the CDR3 is TGTGCCAGCAGCTTAAACCCGGGGGTTGCCTCACCCCTCCACTTT.

This chain connects TRBV2 to TRBJ2-7, with D possibly matching TRBD1 (6 bases). Trimming pared 5 bases from V and 2 bases from J, leaving 19 bases between. The germline V gene encodes CDR1 SNHLY and CDR2 FYNNEI. This CDR3 region has 16 residues. The CDR3 reads CASSRRTAIRPYEQYF. The CDR3 nucleotides are TGTGCCAGCAGTCGCAGGACAGCAATCCGTCCCTACGAGCAGTACTTC.

The chain carries TRBV15 and TRBJ1-1, with a tentative D call TRBD1 (5 bases). This CDR3 is 16 amino acids long. The germline V gene has CDR1 LNHNV and CDR2 YYDKDF (reference sequence). Trimming removed 4 bases from V and 4 bases from J, with 19 bases in between. CDR3 nucleotide sequence: TGTGCCACCAGCACAGGGACGGCGGGGTTCGTCACTGAAGCTTTCTTT. It is translated as CATSTGTAGFVTEAFF.

This sequence joins TRBV7-9 and TRBJ1-3; tentatively, D is TRBD1 (6 bases). Germline lookup yields CDR1 SEHNR and CDR2 FQNEAQ (reference sequence). The length of the CDR3 is 15 residues. Deletions cut 5 bases from V and 0 bases from J, with 11 bases between. The CDR3 coding sequence is TGTGCCAGCAGCCCAACAGGGTTCTCTGGAAACACCATATATTTT. Its protein is CASSPTGFSGNTIYF.